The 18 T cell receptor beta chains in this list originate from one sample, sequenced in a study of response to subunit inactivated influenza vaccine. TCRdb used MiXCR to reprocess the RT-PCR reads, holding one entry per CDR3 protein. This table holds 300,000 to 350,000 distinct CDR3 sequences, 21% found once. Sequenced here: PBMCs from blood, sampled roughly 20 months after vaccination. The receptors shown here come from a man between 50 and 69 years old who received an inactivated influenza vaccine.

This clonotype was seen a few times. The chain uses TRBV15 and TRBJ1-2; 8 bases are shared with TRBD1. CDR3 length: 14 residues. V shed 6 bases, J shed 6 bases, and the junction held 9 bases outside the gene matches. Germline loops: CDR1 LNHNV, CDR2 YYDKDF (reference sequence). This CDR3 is CATRSTGDEDGYTF. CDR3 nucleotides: TGTGCCACCAGGTCGACAGGGGACGAGGATGGCTACACCTTC.

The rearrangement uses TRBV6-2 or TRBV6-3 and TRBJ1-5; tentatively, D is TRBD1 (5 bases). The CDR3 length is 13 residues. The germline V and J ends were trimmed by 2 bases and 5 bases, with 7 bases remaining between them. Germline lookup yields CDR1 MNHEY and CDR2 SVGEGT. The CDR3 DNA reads TGTGCCAGCAGTTACGGGGGTTATCAGCCCCAGCATTTT. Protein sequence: CASSYGGYQPQHF.

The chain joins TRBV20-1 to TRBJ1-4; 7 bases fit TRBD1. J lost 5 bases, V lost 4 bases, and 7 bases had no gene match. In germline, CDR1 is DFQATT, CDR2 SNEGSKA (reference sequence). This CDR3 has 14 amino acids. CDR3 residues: CSATTGTVNEKLFF. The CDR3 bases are TGCAGTGCTACAACCGGGACAGTAAATGAAAAACTGTTTTTT.

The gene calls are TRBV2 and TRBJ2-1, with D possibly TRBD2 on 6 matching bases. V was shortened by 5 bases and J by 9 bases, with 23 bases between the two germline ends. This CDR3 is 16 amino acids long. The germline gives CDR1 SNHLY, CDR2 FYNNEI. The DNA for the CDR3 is TGTGCCAGCAGTATTAGCGGATCGGCCACCGTCAGTGAGCAGTTCTTC. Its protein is CASSISGSATVSEQFF.

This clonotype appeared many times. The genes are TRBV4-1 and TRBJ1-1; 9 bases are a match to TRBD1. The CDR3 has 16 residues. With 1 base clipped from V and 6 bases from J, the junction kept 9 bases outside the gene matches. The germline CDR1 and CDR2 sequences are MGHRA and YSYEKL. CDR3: CASSQGIGQGRAEAFF. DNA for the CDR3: TGCGCCAGCAGCCAAGGTATTGGACAGGGGAGAGCTGAAGCTTTCTTT.

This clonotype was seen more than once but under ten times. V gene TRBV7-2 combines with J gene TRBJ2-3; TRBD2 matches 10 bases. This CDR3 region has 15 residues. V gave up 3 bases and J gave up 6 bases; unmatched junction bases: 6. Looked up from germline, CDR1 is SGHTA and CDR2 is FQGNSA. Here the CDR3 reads CASSLLAGALDTQYF. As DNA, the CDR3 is TGTGCCAGCAGCTTGCTAGCGGGAGCTTTGGATACGCAGTATTTT. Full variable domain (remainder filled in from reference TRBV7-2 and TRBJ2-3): GAGVSQSPSNKVTEKGKDVELRCDPISGHTALYWYRQSLGQGLEFLIYFQGNSAPDKSGLPSDRFSAERTGGSVSTLTIQRTQQEDSAVYLCASSLLAGALDTQYFGPGTRLTVL.

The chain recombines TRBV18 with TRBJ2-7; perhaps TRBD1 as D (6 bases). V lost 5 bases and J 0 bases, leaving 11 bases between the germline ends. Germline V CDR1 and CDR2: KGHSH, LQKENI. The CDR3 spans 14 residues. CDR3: CASSSDRHSYEQYF. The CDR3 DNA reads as TGTGCCAGCTCATCAGACAGGCACTCCTACGAGCAGTACTTC.

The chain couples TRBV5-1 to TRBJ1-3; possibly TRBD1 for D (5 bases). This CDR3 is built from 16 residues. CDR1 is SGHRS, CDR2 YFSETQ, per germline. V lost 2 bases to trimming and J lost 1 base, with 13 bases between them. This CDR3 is CASSLTGTESGNTIYF. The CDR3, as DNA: TGCGCCAGCAGCTTAACCGGGACCGAATCTGGAAACACCATATATTTT.

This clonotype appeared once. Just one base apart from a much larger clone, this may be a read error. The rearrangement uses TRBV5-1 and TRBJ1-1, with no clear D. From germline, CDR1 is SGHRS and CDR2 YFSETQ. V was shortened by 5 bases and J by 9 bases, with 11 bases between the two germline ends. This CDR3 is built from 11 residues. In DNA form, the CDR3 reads TGCGCCAGCAGAGGTGAAACTAAAGCTTTCTTT. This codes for CASRGETKAFF.

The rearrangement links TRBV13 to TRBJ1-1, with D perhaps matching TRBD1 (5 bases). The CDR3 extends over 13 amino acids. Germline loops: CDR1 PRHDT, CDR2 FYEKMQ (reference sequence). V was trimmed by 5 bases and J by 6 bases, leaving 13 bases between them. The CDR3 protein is CASSPVGGAEAFF. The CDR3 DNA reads TGTGCCAGCAGCCCCGTGGGGGGGGCTGAAGCTTTCTTT.

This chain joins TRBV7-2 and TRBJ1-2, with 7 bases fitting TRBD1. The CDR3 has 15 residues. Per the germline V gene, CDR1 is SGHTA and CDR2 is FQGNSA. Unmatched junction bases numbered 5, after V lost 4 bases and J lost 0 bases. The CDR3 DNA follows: TGTGCCAGCAGCTCTTTGGGGACAGCTAACTATGGCTACACCTTC. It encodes CASSSLGTANYGYTF.

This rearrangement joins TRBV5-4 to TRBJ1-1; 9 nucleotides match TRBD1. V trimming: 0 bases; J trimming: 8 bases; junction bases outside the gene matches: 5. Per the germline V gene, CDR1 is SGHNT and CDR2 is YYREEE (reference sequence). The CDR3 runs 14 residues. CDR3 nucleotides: TGTGCCAGCAGCTTGGACAGGGGGCGCATCGAAGCTTTCTTT. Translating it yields CASSLDRGRIEAFF.

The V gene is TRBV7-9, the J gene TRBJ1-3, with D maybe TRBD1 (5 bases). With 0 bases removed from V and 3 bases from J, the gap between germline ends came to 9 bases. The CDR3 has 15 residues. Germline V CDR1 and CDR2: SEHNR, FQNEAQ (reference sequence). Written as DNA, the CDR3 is TGTGCCAGCAGCTTAGCGTCAGGGTTTGGAAACACCATATATTTT. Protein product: CASSLASGFGNTIYF.

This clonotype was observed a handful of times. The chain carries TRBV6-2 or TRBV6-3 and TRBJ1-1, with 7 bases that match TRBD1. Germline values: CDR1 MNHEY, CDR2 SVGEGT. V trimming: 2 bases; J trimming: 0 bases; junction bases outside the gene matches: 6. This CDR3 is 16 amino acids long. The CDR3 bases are TGTGCCAGCAGTTACACTCCGGGACAGTTGAACACTGAAGCTTTCTTT. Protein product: CASSYTPGQLNTEAFF.

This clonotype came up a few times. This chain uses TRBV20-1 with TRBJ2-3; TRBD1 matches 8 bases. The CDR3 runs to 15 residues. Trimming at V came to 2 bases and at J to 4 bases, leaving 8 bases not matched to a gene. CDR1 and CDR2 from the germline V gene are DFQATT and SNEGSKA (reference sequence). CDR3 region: CSARPTDRAPDTQYF. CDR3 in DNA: TGCAGTGCTAGACCCACGGACAGGGCGCCAGATACGCAGTATTTT.

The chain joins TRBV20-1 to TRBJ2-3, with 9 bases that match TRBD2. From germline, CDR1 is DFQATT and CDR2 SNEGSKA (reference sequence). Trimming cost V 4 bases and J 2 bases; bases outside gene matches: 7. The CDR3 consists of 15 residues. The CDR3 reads CSATDLAGITDTQYF. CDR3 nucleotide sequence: TGCAGTGCTACTGACCTAGCGGGGATCACAGATACGCAGTATTTT.

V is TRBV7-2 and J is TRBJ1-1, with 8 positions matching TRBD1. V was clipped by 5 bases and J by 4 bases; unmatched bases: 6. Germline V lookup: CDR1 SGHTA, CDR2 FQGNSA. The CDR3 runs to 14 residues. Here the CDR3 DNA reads TGTGCCAGCAGCACACGGACAGGGCTCACTGAAGCTTTCTTT. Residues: CASSTRTGLTEAFF.

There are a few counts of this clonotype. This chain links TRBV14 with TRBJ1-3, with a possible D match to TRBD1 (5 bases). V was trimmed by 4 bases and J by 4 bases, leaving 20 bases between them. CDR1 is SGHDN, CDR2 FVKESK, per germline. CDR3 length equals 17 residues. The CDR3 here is CASSLGHIRALGNTIYF. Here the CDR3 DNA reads TGTGCCAGCAGCCTCGGACACATCAGGGCGCTAGGAAACACCATATATTTT.